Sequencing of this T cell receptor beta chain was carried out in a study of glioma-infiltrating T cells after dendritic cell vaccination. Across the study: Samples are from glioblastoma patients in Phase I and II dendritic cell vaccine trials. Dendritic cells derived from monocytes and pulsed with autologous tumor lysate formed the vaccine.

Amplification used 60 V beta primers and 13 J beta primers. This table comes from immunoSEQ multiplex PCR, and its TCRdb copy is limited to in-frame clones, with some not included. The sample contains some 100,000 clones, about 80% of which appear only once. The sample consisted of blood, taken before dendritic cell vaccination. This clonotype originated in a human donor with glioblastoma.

The DNA for the CDR3 is TGTGCCAGCTCGGCCGGGACAGGGTTTCGCGGCTACACCTTC. Translating it yields CASSAGTGFRGYTF. The gene calls are TRBV18 and TRBJ1-2; 9 bases map to TRBD1. This CDR3 contains 14 residues. J gave up 8 bases and V 6 bases, and 10 bases lay outside the gene matches. Germline CDR1 is KGHSH and CDR2 is LQKENI.